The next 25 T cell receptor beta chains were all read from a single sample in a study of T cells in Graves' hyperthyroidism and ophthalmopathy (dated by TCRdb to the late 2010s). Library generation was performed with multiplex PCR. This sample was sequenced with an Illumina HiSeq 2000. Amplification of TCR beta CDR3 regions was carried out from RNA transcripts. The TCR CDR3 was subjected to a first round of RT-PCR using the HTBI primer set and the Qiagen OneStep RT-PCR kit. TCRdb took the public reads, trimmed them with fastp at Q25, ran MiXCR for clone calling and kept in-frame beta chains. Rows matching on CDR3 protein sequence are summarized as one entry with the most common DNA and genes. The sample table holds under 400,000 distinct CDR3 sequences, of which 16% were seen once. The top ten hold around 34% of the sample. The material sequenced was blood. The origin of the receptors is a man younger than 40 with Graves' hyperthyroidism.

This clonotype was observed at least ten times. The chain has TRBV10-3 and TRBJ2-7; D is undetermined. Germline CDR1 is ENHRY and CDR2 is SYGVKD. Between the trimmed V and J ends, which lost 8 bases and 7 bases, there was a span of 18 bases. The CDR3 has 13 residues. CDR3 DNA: TGTGCCATCGGGAAGCAGACGACTCAAGAGCAGTACTTC. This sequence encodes CAIGKQTTQEQYF.

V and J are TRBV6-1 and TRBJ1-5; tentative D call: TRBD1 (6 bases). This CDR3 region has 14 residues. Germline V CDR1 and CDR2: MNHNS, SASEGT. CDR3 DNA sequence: TGTACCAAAAAAAGGACAGTCAGCAATCAGCCCCAGCATTTT. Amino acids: CTKKRTVSNQPQHF.

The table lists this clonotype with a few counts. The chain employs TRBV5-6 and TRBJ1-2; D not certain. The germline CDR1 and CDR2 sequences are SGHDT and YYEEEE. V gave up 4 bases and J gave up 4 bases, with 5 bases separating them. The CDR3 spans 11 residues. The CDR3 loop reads CASSRVYGYTF. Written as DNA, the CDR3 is TGTGCCAGCAGCCGGGTCTATGGCTACACCTTC.

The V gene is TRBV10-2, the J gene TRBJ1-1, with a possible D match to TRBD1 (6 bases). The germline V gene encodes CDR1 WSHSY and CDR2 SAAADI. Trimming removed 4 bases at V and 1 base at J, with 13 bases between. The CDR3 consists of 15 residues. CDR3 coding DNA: TGCGCCAGCAGTGCTTCGGGACAAAGGAACACTGAAGCTTTCTTT. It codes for CASSASGQRNTEAFF.

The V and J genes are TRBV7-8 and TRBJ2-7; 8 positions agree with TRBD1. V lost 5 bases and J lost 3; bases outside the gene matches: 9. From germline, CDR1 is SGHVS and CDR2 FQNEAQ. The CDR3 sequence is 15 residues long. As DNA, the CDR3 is TGTGCCAGCAGCACCCGGACAGGGAATATCTACGAGCAGTACTTC. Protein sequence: CASSTRTGNIYEQYF.

The CDR3 spells CASSQGRESYNEQFF. CDR3 nucleotide sequence: TGTGCCAGCAGCCAGGGGCGGGAGAGTTACAATGAGCAGTTCTTC. The V gene is TRBV4-2, the J gene TRBJ2-1; 7 nucleotides match TRBD2. From germline, CDR1 is LGHNA and CDR2 YNFKEQ. The ends lost 3 bases at V and 4 bases at J; junction bases unmatched: 6. The CDR3 extends over 15 amino acids.

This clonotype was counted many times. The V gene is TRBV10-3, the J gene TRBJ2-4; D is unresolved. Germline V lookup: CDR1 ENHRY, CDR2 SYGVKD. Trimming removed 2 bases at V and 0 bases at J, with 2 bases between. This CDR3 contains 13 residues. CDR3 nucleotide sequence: TGTGCCATCAGTGAGGTAGCCAAAAACATTCAGTACTTC. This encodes CAISEVAKNIQYF.

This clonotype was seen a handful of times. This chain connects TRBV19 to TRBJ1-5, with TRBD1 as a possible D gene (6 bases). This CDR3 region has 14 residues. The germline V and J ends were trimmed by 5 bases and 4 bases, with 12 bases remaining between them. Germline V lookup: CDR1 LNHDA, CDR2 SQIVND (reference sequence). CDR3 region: CASSPKTGNQPQHF. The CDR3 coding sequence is TGTGCCAGTAGTCCTAAGACAGGTAATCAGCCCCAGCATTTT.

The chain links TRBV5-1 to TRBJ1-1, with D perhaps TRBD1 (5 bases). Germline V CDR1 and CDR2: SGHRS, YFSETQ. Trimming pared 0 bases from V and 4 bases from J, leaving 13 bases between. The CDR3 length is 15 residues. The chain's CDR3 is CASSLALYGGTEAFF. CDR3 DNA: TGCGCCAGCAGCTTGGCGTTATATGGGGGCACTGAAGCTTTCTTT. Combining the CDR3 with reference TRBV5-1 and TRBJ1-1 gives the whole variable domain KAGVTQTPRYLIKTRGQQVTLSCSPISGHRSVSWYQQTPGQGLQFLFEYFSETQRNKGNFPGRFSGRQFSNSRSEMNVSTLELGDSALYLCASSLALYGGTEAFFGQGTRLTVV.

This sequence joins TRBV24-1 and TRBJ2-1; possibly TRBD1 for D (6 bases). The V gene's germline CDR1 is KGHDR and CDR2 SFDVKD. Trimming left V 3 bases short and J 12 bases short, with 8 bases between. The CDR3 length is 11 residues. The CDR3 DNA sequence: TGTGCCACCAGTGATCCGGACAGGCAGTTCTTC. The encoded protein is CATSDPDRQFF.

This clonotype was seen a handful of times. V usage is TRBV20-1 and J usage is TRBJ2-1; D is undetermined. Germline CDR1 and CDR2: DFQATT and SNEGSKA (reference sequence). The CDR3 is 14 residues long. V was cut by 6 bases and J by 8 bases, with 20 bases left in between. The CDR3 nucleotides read TGCAGTGCCCCCCAGAGCCGCGAGGCTTATGAGCAGTTCTTC. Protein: CSAPQSREAYEQFF.

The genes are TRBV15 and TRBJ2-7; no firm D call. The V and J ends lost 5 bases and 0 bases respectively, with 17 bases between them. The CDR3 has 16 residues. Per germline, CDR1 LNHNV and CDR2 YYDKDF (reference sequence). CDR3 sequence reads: CATSLSWTDASYEQYF. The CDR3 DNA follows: TGTGCCACCAGCCTTAGTTGGACGGATGCCTCCTACGAGCAGTACTTC.

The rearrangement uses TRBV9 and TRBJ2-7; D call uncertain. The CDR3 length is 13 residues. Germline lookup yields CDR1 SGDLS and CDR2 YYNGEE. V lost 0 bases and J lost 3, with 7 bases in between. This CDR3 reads CASSVDGNYEQYF. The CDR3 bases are TGTGCCAGCAGCGTAGATGGAAACTACGAGCAGTACTTC.

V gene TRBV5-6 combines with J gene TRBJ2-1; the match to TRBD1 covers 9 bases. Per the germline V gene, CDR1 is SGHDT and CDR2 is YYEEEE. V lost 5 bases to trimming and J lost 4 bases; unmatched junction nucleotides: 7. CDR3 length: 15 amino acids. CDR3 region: CASRGGQGKYNEQFF. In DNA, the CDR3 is TGTGCCAGCAGGGGAGGACAGGGGAAGTACAATGAGCAGTTCTTC.

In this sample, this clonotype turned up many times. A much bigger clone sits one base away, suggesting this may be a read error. The CDR3 region has the DNA TGTGCCAGCAGCTTAGGGCACATGAACACTGAAGCTTTCTTT. Amino acids: CASSLGHMNTEAFF. The chain joins TRBV7-9 to TRBJ1-1; D ambiguous. The V gene's germline CDR1 is SEHNR and CDR2 FQNEAQ (reference sequence). The V end lost 1 base, the J end lost 0 bases, and 6 bases lay between the germline ends. The CDR3 is 14 residues long.

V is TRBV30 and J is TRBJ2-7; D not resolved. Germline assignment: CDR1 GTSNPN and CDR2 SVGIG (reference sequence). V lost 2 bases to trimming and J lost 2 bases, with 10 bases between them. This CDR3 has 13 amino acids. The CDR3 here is CAWSIGHTYEQYF. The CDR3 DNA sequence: TGTGCCTGGAGTATTGGGCACACCTACGAGCAGTACTTC.

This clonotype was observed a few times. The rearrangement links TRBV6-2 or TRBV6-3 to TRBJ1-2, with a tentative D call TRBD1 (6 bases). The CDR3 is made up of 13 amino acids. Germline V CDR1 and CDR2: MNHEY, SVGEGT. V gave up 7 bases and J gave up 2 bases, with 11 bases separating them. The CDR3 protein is CASMEGGNYGYTF. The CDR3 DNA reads TGTGCCAGCATGGAAGGGGGGAACTATGGCTACACCTTC.

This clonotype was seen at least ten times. Here the CDR3 reads CASSLTEPDTQYF. The CDR3 region has the DNA TGTGCCAGCAGCTTAACGGAGCCAGATACGCAGTATTTT. The genes are TRBV7-3 and TRBJ2-3, with D hard to call. The V and J ends lost 0 bases and 4 bases respectively, with 5 bases between them. CDR3 length equals 13 residues. CDR1 is SGHTA, CDR2 FQGTGA, per germline.

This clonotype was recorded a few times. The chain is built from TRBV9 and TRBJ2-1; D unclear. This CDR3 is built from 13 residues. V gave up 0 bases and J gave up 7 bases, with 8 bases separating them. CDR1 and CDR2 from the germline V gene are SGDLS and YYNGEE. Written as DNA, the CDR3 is TGTGCCAGCAGCGTAGCCGCCAGGAATGAGCAGTTCTTC. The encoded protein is CASSVAARNEQFF.

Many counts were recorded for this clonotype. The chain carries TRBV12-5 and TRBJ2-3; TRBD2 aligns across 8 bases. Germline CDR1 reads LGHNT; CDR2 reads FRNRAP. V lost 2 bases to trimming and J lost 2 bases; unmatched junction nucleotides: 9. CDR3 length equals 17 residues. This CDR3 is CASGLPTGGRFTDTQYF. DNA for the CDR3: TGTGCTAGTGGTTTGCCTACGGGGGGGCGGTTCACAGATACGCAGTATTTT.

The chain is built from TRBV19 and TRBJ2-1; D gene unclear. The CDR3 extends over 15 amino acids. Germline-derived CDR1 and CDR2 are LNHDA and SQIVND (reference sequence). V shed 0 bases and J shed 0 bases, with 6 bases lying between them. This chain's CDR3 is CASSIENRSYNEQFF. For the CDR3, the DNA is TGTGCCAGTAGTATAGAAAACCGCTCCTACAATGAGCAGTTCTTC.

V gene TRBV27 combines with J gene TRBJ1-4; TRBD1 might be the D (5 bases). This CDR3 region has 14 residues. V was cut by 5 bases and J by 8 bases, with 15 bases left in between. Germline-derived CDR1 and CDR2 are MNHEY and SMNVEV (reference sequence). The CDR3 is CASSLGTKGEKLFF. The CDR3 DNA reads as TGTGCCAGCAGTCTCGGGACTAAGGGCGAAAAACTGTTTTTT.

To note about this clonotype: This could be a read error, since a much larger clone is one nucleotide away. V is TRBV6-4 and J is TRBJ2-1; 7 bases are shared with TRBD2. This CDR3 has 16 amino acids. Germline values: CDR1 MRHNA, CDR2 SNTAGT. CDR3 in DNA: TGTACCAGCAGTCGACTAGCATCGAGCTCCTACAATGAGCAGTTCTTC. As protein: CTSSRLASSSYNEQFF.

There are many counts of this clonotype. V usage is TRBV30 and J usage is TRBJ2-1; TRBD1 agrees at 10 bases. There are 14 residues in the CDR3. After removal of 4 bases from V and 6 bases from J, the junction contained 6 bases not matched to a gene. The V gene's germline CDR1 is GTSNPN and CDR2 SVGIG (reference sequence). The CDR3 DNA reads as TGTGCCTGGATTGGGACAGGGGTGGGCAATGAGCAGTTCTTC. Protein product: CAWIGTGVGNEQFF.

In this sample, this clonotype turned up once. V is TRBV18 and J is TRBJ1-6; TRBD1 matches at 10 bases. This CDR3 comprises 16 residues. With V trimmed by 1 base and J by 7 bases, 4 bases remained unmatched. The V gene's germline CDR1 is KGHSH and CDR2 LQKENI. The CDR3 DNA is TGTGCCAGCTCACCACGGGACAGGGGTTTGAATTCACCCCTCCACTTT. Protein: CASSPRDRGLNSPLHF.